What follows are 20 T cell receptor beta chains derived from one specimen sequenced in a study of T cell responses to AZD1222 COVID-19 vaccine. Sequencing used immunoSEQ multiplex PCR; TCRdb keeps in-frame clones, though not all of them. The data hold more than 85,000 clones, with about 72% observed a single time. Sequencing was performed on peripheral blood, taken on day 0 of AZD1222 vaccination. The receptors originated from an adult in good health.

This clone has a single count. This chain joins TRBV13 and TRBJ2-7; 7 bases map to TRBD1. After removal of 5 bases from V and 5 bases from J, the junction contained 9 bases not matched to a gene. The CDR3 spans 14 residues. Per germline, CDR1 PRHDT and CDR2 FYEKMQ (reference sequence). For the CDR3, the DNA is TGTGCCAGCAGCCCTGGCCCGAGGGGGCACGAGCAGTACTTC. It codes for CASSPGPRGHEQYF.

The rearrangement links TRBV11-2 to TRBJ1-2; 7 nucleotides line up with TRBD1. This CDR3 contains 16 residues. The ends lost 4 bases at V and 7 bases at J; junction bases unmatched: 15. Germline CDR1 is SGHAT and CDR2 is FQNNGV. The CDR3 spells CASSWGTGTVAAGYTF. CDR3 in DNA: TGTGCCAGCAGCTGGGGGACCGGGACAGTTGCGGCTGGCTACACCTTC.

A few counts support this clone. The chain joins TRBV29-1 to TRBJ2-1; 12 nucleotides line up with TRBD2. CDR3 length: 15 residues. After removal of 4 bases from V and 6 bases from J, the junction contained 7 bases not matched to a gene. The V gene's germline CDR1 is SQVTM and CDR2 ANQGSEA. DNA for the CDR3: TGCAGCGTTGGGTCGACTAGCGGGAGAGTCAATGAGCAGTTCTTC. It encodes CSVGSTSGRVNEQFF.

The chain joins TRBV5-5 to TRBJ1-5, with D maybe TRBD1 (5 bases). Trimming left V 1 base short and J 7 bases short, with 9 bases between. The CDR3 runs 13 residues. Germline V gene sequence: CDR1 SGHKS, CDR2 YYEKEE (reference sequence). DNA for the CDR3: TGTGCCAGCAGCTTGTGGGGACCGCAGCCCCAGCATTTT. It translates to CASSLWGPQPQHF.

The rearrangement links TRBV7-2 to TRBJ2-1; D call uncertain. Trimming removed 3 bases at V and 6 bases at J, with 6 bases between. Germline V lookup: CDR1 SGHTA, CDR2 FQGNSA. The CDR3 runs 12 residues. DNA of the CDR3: TGTGCCAGCAGCTTGGGTATCAATGAGCAGTTCTTC. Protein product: CASSLGINEQFF. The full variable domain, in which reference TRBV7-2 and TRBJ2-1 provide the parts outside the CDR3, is GAGVSQSPSNKVTEKGKDVELRCDPISGHTALYWYRQSLGQGLEFLIYFQGNSAPDKSGLPSDRFSAERTGGSVSTLTIQRTQQEDSAVYLCASSLGINEQFFGPGTRLTVL.

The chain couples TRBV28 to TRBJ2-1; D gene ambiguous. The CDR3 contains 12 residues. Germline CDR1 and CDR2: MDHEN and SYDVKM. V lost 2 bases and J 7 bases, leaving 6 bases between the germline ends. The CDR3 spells CASSLQRNEQFF. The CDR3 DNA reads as TGTGCCAGCAGTTTACAGAGGAATGAGCAGTTCTTC.

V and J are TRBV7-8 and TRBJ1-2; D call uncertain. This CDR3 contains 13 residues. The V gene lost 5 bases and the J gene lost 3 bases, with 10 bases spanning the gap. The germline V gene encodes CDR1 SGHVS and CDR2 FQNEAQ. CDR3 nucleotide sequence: TGTGCCAGCAGCGGCGTGCGGCACTATGGCTACACCTTC. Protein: CASSGVRHYGYTF. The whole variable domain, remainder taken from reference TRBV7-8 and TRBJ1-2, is GAGVSQSPRYKVAKRGQDVALRCDPISGHVSLFWYQQALGQGPEFLTYFQNEAQLDKSGLPSDRFFAERPEGSVSTLKIQRTQQEDSAVYLCASSGVRHYGYTFGSGTRLTVV.

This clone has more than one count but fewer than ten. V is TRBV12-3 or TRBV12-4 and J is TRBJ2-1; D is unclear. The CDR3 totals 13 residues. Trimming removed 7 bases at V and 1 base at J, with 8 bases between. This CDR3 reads CASTTTSYNEQFF. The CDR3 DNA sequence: TGTGCCAGCACCACCACGTCCTACAATGAGCAGTTCTTC.

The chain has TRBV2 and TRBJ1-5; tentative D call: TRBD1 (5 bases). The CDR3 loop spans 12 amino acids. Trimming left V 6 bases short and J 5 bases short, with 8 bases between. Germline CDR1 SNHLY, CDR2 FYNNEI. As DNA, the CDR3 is TGTGCCAGCAGGGGGGAACATCAGCCCCAGCATTTT. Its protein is CASRGEHQPQHF.

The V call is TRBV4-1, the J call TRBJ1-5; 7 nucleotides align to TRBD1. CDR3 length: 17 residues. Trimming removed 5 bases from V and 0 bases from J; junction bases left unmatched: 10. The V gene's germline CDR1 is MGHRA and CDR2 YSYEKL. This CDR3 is CASSSRDRQYSNQPQHF. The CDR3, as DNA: TGCGCCAGCAGCTCACGGGACAGACAATATAGCAATCAGCCCCAGCATTTT.

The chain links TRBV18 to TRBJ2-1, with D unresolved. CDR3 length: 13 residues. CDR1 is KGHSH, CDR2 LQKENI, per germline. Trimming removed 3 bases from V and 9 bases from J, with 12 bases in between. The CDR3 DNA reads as TGTGCCAGCTCACCTTCTGCCTATGCTGAGCAGTTCTTC. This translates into CASSPSAYAEQFF.

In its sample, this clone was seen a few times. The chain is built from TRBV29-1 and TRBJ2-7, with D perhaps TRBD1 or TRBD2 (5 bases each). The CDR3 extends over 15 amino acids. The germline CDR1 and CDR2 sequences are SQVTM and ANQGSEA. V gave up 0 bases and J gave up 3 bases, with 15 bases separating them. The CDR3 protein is CSVEDWGSGDYEQYF. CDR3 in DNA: TGCAGCGTTGAAGATTGGGGGTCAGGAGACTACGAGCAGTACTTC.

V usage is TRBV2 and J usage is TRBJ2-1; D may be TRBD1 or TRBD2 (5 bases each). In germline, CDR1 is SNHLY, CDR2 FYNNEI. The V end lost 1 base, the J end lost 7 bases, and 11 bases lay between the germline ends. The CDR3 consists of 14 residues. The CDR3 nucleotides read TGTGCCAGCAGTGAAGGGGGGTTTTGGAATGAGCAGTTCTTC. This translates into CASSEGGFWNEQFF.

The DNA for the CDR3 is TGTGCCAGCATGATGGGAGAGACCCAGTACTTC. It specifies CASMMGETQYF. The genes are TRBV6-5 and TRBJ2-5; no clear D. This CDR3 spans 11 amino acids. Germline V CDR1 and CDR2: MNHEY, SVGAGI. V was cut by 7 bases and J by 4 bases, with 7 bases left in between.

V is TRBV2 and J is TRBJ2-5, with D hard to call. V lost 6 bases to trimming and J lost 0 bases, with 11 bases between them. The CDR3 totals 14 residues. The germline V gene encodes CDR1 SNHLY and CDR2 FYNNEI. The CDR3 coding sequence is TGTGCCAGCAGCCCTCAGATGTACCAAGAGACCCAGTACTTC. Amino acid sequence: CASSPQMYQETQYF.

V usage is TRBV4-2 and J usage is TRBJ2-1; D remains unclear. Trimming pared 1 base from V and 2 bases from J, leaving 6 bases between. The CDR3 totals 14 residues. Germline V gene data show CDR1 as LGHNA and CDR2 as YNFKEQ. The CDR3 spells CASSQAFAYNEQFF. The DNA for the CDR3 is TGTGCCAGCAGCCAAGCCTTCGCCTACAATGAGCAGTTCTTC.

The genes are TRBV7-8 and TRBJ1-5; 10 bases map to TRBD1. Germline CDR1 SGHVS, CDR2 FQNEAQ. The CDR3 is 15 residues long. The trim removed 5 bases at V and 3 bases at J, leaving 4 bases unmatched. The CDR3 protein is CASSQDRGNNQPQHF. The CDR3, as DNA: TGTGCCAGCAGCCAGGACAGGGGGAACAATCAGCCCCAGCATTTT.

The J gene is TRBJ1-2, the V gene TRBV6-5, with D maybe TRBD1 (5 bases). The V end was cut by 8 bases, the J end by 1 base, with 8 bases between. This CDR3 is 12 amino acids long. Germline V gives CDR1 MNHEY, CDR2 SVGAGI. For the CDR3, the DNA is TGTGCCAGCGGGGCAAGTAACTATGGCTACACCTTC. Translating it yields CASGASNYGYTF.

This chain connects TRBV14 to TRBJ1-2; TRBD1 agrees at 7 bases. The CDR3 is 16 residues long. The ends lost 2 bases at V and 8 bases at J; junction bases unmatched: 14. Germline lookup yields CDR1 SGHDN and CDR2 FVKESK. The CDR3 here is CASSQPGTAKWGGYTF. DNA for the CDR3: TGTGCCAGCAGCCAACCCGGGACAGCCAAATGGGGAGGCTACACCTTC.

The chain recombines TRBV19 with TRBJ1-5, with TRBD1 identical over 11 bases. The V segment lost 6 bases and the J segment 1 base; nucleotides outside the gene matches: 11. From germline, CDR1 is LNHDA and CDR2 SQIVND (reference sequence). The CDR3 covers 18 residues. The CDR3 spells CASSRTGGFDASNQPQHF. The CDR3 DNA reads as TGTGCCAGTAGCCGGACAGGGGGCTTTGATGCGAGCAATCAGCCCCAGCATTTT.